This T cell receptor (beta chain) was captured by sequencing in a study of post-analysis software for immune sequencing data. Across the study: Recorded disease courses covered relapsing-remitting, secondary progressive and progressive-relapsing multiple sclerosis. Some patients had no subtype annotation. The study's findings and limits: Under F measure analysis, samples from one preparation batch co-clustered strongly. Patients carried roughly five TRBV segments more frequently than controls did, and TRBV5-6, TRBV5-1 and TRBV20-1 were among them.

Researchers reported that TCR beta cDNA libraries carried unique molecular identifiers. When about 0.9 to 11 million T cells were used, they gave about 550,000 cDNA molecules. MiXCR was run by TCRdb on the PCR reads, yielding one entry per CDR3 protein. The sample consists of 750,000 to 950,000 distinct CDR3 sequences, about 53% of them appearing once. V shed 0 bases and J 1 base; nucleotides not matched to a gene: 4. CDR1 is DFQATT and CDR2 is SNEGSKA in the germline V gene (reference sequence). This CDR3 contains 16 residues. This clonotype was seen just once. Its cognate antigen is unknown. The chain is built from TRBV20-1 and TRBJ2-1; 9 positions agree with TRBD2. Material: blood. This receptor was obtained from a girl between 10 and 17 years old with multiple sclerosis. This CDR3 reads CSARDRREGSYNEQFF. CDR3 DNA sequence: TGCAGTGCTAGAGATCGGCGGGAGGGATCCTACAATGAGCAGTTCTTC.